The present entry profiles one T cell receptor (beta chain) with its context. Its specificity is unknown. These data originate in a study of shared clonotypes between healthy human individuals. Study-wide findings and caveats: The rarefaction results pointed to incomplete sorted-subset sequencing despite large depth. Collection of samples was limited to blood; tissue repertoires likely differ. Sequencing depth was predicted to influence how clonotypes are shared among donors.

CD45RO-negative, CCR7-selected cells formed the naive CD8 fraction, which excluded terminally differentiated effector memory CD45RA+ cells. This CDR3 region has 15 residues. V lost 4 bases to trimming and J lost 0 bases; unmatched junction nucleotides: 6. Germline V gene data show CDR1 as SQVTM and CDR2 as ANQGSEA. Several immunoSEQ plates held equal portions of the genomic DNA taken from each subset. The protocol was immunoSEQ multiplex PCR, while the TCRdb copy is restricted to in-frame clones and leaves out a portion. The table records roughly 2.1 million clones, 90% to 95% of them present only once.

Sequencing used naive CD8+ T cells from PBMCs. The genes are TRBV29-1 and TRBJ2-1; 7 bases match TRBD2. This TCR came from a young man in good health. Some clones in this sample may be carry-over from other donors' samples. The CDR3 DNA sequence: TGCAGCGTTGGGGGAGGGACGAGCTCCTACAATGAGCAGTTCTTC. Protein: CSVGGGTSSYNEQFF.